Given below is one T cell receptor beta chain in context. The germline V and J ends were trimmed by 8 bases and 3 bases, with 8 bases remaining between them. There are 11 residues in the CDR3. The data stem from a study of blood T cell repertoires in COVID-19. Study information: Acute-phase and convalescent COVID-19 samples originated in the United States, Italy and Spain. From T cells, B-cell-depleted T cells, or PBMCs came the material, which was cDNA or gDNA.

Original handling: Amplification of reference gene primers provided the estimated nucleated cell counts. Only in-frame clones appear in the TCRdb table, and some are missing; sequencing was by immunoSEQ multiplex PCR. The V and J calls and clone size were taken over from that table, and D and trimming were inferred from the DNA. The sample records tens of thousands of clones, approximately 86% being singletons. The receptor comes from a man between 45 and 60 years old with active COVID-19. The sequenced sample consisted of peripheral blood. This chain uses TRBV12-3 or TRBV12-4 with TRBJ2-7, with TRBD1 as a possible D gene (5 bases). The CDR3 protein is CASGAFYEQYF. CDR3 DNA: TGTGCCAGCGGGGCCTTCTACGAGCAGTACTTC.